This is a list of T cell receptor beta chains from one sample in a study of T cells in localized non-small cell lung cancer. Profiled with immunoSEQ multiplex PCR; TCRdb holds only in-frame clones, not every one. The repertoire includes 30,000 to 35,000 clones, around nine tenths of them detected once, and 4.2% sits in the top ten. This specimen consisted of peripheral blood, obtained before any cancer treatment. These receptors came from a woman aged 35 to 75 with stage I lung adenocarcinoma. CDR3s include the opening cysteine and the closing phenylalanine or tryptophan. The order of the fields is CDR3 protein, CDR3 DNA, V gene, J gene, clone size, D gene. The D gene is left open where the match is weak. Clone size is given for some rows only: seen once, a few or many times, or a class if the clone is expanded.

CDR3aa: CSVERTDQETQYF; CDR3nt: TGCAGCGTTGAACGGACAGACCAAGAGACCCAGTACTTC; v_gene: TRBV29-1; j_gene: TRBJ2-5; abundance: .; d_gene: .
CDR3aa: CASSQARGQPQHF; CDR3nt: TGCGCCAGCAGCCAAGCCAGGGGTCAGCCCCAGCATTTT; v_gene: TRBV4-3; j_gene: TRBJ1-5; abundance: .; d_gene: .
CDR3aa: CASSFPASGAEETQYF; CDR3nt: TGTGCCAGCAGCTTTCCGGCATCCGGGGCAGAAGAGACCCAGTACTTC; v_gene: TRBV5-6; j_gene: TRBJ2-5; abundance: .; d_gene: .
CDR3aa: CASSLFRREEDTEAFF; CDR3nt: TGTGCCAGCAGCTTATTTCGCAGGGAAGAGGACACTGAAGCTTTCTTT; v_gene: TRBV7-2; j_gene: TRBJ1-1; abundance: .; d_gene: .
CDR3aa: CAWGGRGRYEQYF; CDR3nt: TGTGCCTGGGGAGGCAGGGGGCGGTACGAGCAGTACTTC; v_gene: TRBV30; j_gene: TRBJ2-7; abundance: .; d_gene: TRBD1
CDR3aa: CASSLAVGMSYNEQFF; CDR3nt: TGTGCCAGCAGCTTGGCCGTGGGGATGTCCTACAATGAGCAGTTCTTC; v_gene: TRBV5-4; j_gene: TRBJ2-1; abundance: .; d_gene: .
CDR3aa: CASSPGGYEQYF; CDR3nt: TGTGCCAGCAGTCCAGGGGGCTACGAGCAGTACTTC; v_gene: TRBV14; j_gene: TRBJ2-7; abundance: .; d_gene: TRBD1
CDR3aa: CASSVLGQSSYNEQFF; CDR3nt: TGTGCCAGCAGCGTTCTCGGCCAGAGCTCCTACAATGAGCAGTTCTTC; v_gene: TRBV9; j_gene: TRBJ2-1; abundance: once; d_gene: .
CDR3aa: CASSDRGATDTQYF; CDR3nt: TGTGCCAGCAGTGATCGGGGGGCCACAGATACGCAGTATTTT; v_gene: TRBV2; j_gene: TRBJ2-3; abundance: .; d_gene: .
CDR3aa: CASSVGTSGGLDTQYF; CDR3nt: TGTGCCAGCAGCGTAGGGACTAGCGGGGGACTAGATACGCAGTATTTT; v_gene: TRBV9; j_gene: TRBJ2-3; abundance: .; d_gene: TRBD2
CDR3aa: CASGLAWLNIQYF; CDR3nt: TGTGCTAGTGGTTTGGCTTGGTTAAACATTCAGTACTTC; v_gene: TRBV12-5; j_gene: TRBJ2-4; abundance: .; d_gene: .
CDR3aa: CASSLTKTDTQYF; CDR3nt: TGTGCCAGCAGCTTAACCAAGACAGATACGCAGTATTTT; v_gene: TRBV7-3; j_gene: TRBJ2-3; abundance: .; d_gene: .
CDR3aa: CASSAFRGGSPETQYF; CDR3nt: TGTGCCAGCAGCGCTTTTCGGGGGGGATCACCGGAGACCCAGTACTTC; v_gene: TRBV9; j_gene: TRBJ2-5; abundance: .; d_gene: TRBD2
CDR3aa: CAISEGGTASYEQYF; CDR3nt: TGTGCCATCAGTGAGGGCGGGACGGCCTCCTACGAGCAGTACTTC; v_gene: TRBV10-3; j_gene: TRBJ2-7; abundance: .; d_gene: .
CDR3aa: CASSLFPTDTQYF; CDR3nt: TGTGCCAGCAGTTTATTCCCCACAGATACGCAGTATTTT; v_gene: TRBV27; j_gene: TRBJ2-3; abundance: .; d_gene: .
CDR3aa: CASSPRQISGNTIYF; CDR3nt: TGTGCCAGCTCACCACGACAAATCTCTGGAAACACCATATATTTT; v_gene: TRBV18; j_gene: TRBJ1-3; abundance: .; d_gene: .
CDR3aa: CASSLDAGLNSPLHF; CDR3nt: TGTGCCAGCAGCTTGGATGCAGGGCTTAATTCACCCCTCCACTTT; v_gene: TRBV5-4; j_gene: TRBJ1-6; abundance: .; d_gene: .
CDR3aa: CASSLLRAEAFF; CDR3nt: TGTGCCAGCAGCTTATTAAGAGCTGAAGCTTTCTTT; v_gene: TRBV7-8; j_gene: TRBJ1-1; abundance: .; d_gene: .
CDR3aa: CASSIAWGYEQYF; CDR3nt: TGTGCCAGTAGTATCGCCTGGGGCTACGAGCAGTACTTC; v_gene: TRBV19; j_gene: TRBJ2-7; abundance: few; d_gene: .
CDR3aa: CASSRQDRNEKLFF; CDR3nt: TGTGCCAGCAGCCGACAGGACAGGAATGAAAAACTGTTTTTT; v_gene: TRBV7-2; j_gene: TRBJ1-4; abundance: once; d_gene: TRBD1